These 21 T cell receptor beta chains share one sample of origin, sequenced in a study of PD-1 blockade in classical Hodgkin lymphoma. Sequenced by immunoSEQ multiplex PCR; TCRdb stores in-frame clones only, minus some. The sample lists 25,000 to 35,000 clones, 80% to 90% occurring once. As to time point: cycle 4 day 1 (C4D1), after six to seven weeks of nivolumab. After autologous stem cell transplantation all patients relapsed, and prior brentuximab vedotin exposure differed between cohorts. Magnetic negative selection was used to purify CD4+ T cells from thawed PBMCs. The sequences come from CD4+ T cells from blood, collected before the fourth cycle of nivolumab. The receptor set was obtained from a human donor with classical Hodgkin lymphoma.

V is TRBV7-9 and J is TRBJ1-3; D remains unclear. CDR3 length equals 14 residues. Trimming took off 5 bases at V and 10 bases at J, with 18 bases between the two ends. In germline, CDR1 is SEHNR, CDR2 FQNEAQ (reference sequence). In DNA form, the CDR3 reads TGTGCCAGCAGCCCAACCACGGACCGACCTACCATATATTTT. Its translation is CASSPTTDRPTIYF.

The chain is built from TRBV5-1 and TRBJ1-1, with a weak D call TRBD1 (6 bases). CDR1 and CDR2 (germline): SGHRS, YFSETQ. The CDR3 has 15 amino acids. Trimming left V 5 bases short and J 2 bases short, with 16 bases between. CDR3 nucleotides: TGCGCCAGCAGTACACAGGGCGGTTCAAACACTGAAGCTTTCTTT. Its translation is CASSTQGGSNTEAFF.

The chain is built from TRBV5-1 and TRBJ2-2; 7 positions match TRBD1. The CDR3 is 14 amino acids. With V trimmed by 4 bases and J by 3 bases, 3 bases remained unmatched. CDR1 is SGHRS and CDR2 is YFSETQ in the germline V gene. The CDR3 protein is CASSVTGDTGELFF. Here the CDR3 DNA reads TGCGCCAGCAGCGTCACAGGGGACACCGGGGAGCTGTTTTTT.

CDR3: CASSLNRGVMETQYF. Here the CDR3 DNA reads TGCGCCAGCAGCCTTAACAGGGGGGTAATGGAGACCCAGTACTTC. This chain links TRBV5-1 with TRBJ2-5; 8 bases are a match to TRBD1. This CDR3 contains 15 residues. Germline-derived CDR1 and CDR2 are SGHRS and YFSETQ. J gave up 5 bases and V 4 bases, and 10 bases lay outside the gene matches.

The rearrangement joins TRBV7-9 to TRBJ2-3, with 9 bases identical to TRBD2. With 5 bases clipped from V and 5 bases from J, the junction kept 11 bases outside the gene matches. Germline CDR1 and CDR2: SEHNR and FQNEAQ (reference sequence). The CDR3 extends over 16 amino acids. CDR3 sequence (DNA): TGTGCCAGCAGCCCCCCCTCGCGGGGGGGTATAGATACGCAGTATTTT. It encodes CASSPPSRGGIDTQYF.

The chain carries TRBV7-8 and TRBJ2-5; 9 bases agree with TRBD2. The J call may not be correct, given that the DNA end is closer to TRBJ2-7. CDR1 and CDR2 (germline): SGHVS, FQNEAQ. The CDR3 totals 15 residues. CDR3 sequence reads: CASSLVSGGAYEQYF. CDR3 coding DNA: TGTGCCAGCAGCTTAGTTAGCGGGGGAGCCTACGAGCAGTACTTC.

The chain couples TRBV5-1 to TRBJ2-7, with 11 bases matching TRBD1. This CDR3 has 16 residues. The J segment lost 3 bases and the V segment lost 4 bases, leaving 9 bases of the junction unmatched. Germline values: CDR1 SGHRS, CDR2 YFSETQ. The CDR3 DNA reads as TGCGCCAGCAGCCCCGTAACCGGGACAGGGGGCTACGAGCAGTACTTC. Amino acid sequence: CASSPVTGTGGYEQYF.

V usage is TRBV6-5 and J usage is TRBJ2-5, with D possibly TRBD1 on 6 matching bases. This CDR3 region has 13 residues. V shed 6 bases and J shed 5 bases, with 13 bases lying between them. The germline gives CDR1 MNHEY, CDR2 SVGAGI. The CDR3 nucleotides are TGTGCCAGCAGGCCAGGGGTTTCGGAGACCCAGTACTTC. Translation gives CASRPGVSETQYF.

The gene calls are TRBV5-1 and TRBJ1-1; D unresolved. This CDR3 is built from 14 residues. CDR1 and CDR2 (germline): SGHRS, YFSETQ. The V and J ends lost 0 bases and 1 base respectively, with 7 bases between them. The CDR3 is CASSLEPANTEAFF. CDR3 sequence (DNA): TGCGCCAGCAGCTTGGAGCCGGCGAACACTGAAGCTTTCTTT.

The chain carries TRBV6-5 and TRBJ1-2; TRBD1 aligns across 7 bases. CDR3 size: 15 residues. Germline assignment: CDR1 MNHEY and CDR2 SVGAGI. V was pared by 5 bases and J by 4 bases, with 10 bases of the junction left unmatched. CDR3 residues: CASSPRDRPSYGYTF. DNA for the CDR3: TGTGCCAGCAGTCCACGGGACAGACCGAGCTATGGCTACACCTTC.

The gene calls are TRBV6-6 and TRBJ1-1; 7 bases agree with TRBD1. The junction had 7 bases not matched to a gene; V was cut back by 5 bases and J by 1 base. Per germline, CDR1 MNHNY and CDR2 SVGAGI (reference sequence). This CDR3 spans 15 amino acids. The CDR3 spells CASSPTTGANTEAFF. The CDR3 coding sequence is TGTGCCAGCAGTCCTACTACAGGGGCGAACACTGAAGCTTTCTTT.

J is TRBJ2-6 and V is TRBV2, with D possibly TRBD2 on 6 matching bases. CDR3 length: 17 residues. The germline V and J ends were trimmed by 3 bases and 0 bases, with 12 bases remaining between them. The V gene's germline CDR1 is SNHLY and CDR2 FYNNEI. CDR3: CASSDTSSLSGANVLTF. Written as DNA, the CDR3 is TGTGCCAGCAGTGATACTAGCTCCCTCTCTGGGGCCAACGTCCTGACTTTC. The entire variable domain, with the rest obtained from reference TRBV2 and TRBJ2-6, is as follows: EPEVTQTPSHQVTQMGQEVILRCVPISNHLYFYWYRQILGQKVEFLVSFYNNEISEKSEIFDDQFSVERPDGSNFTLKIRSTKLEDSAMYFCASSDTSSLSGANVLTFGAGSRLTVL.

The chain combines TRBV6-5 with TRBJ1-5; 7 bases are shared with TRBD1. The trim removed 6 bases at V and 4 bases at J, leaving 9 bases unmatched. The V gene's germline CDR1 is MNHEY and CDR2 SVGAGI. The CDR3 covers 15 residues. The CDR3 sequence is CASRPTGLENQPQHF. In DNA, the CDR3 is TGTGCCAGCAGGCCGACAGGGTTGGAGAATCAGCCCCAGCATTTT.

This clone was seen only a few times. The rearrangement joins TRBV4-1 to TRBJ1-6; D is perhaps TRBD1 (5 bases). The CDR3 loop spans 16 amino acids. The germline V gene has CDR1 MGHRA and CDR2 YSYEKL. V was clipped by 0 bases and J by 10 bases, with 16 bases between them. The CDR3 loop reads CASSQEGQGARSPLHF. CDR3 in DNA: TGCGCCAGCAGCCAAGAAGGGCAGGGAGCGAGATCACCCCTCCACTTT.

The CDR3 region is CASSLVYEQYF. In nucleotides, the CDR3 is TGTGCCAGCAGCTTAGTCTACGAGCAGTACTTC. The V and J genes are TRBV7-8 and TRBJ2-7; D uncertain. CDR1 and CDR2 from the germline V gene are SGHVS and FQNEAQ. This CDR3 contains 11 residues. V gave up 1 base and J gave up 3 bases, with 1 base separating them.

This rearrangement joins TRBV19 to TRBJ1-5, with no clear D. The CDR3 extends over 18 amino acids. Per the germline V gene, CDR1 is LNHDA and CDR2 is SQIVND (reference sequence). Trimming pared 3 bases from V and 0 bases from J, leaving 18 bases between. CDR3 residues: CASSMDGQSGNSNQPQHF. The DNA of the CDR3 is TGTGCCAGTAGTATGGATGGCCAGTCCGGCAATAGCAATCAGCCCCAGCATTTT.

V gene TRBV5-1 combines with J gene TRBJ1-4; 7 bases fit TRBD1. With V trimmed by 1 base and J by 3 bases, 3 bases remained unmatched. Germline V lookup: CDR1 SGHRS, CDR2 YFSETQ. The CDR3 has 15 amino acids. Written as DNA, the CDR3 is TGCGCCAGCAGCTTGATAGGGACAGCTAATGAAAAACTGTTTTTT. Encoded protein: CASSLIGTANEKLFF.

V is TRBV9 and J is TRBJ1-1; D ambiguous. Germline loops: CDR1 SGDLS, CDR2 YYNGEE. The V and J ends lost 2 bases and 6 bases respectively, with 11 bases between them. The CDR3 runs 13 residues. CDR3 sequence (DNA): TGTGCCAGCAGCGTCTTAGGTCCCCCTGAAGCTTTCTTT. Translating it yields CASSVLGPPEAFF.

V gene TRBV30 combines with J gene TRBJ2-7, with TRBD1 identical over 9 bases. V shed 3 bases, J shed 4 bases, and the junction held 7 bases outside the gene matches. The CDR3 length is 14 residues. Germline V gene lookup returns CDR1 GTSNPN and CDR2 SVGIG (reference sequence). Here the CDR3 DNA reads TGTGCCTGGAGCGGGACAGGGCAGGGATACGAGCAGTACTTC. Its protein is CAWSGTGQGYEQYF. Drawing the rest from reference TRBV30 and TRBJ2-7, the complete variable domain is SQTIHQWPATLVQPVGSPLSLECTVEGTSNPNLYWYRQAAGRGLQLLFYSVGIGQISSEVPQNLSASRPQDRQFILSSKKLLLSDSGFYLCAWSGTGQGYEQYFGPGTRLTVT.

The J gene is TRBJ1-5, the V gene TRBV27; D possibly corresponds to TRBD1 (6 bases). This CDR3 region has 15 residues. V gave up 5 bases and J gave up 9 bases, with 20 bases separating them. Per the germline V gene, CDR1 is MNHEY and CDR2 is SMNVEV (reference sequence). Here the CDR3 DNA reads TGTGCCAGCAGTCCCCAACGTCAGGGGACCGGGCCCCAGCATTTT. Its protein is CASSPQRQGTGPQHF.

J is TRBJ2-3 and V is TRBV5-1; TRBD2 agrees at 8 bases. The germline V gene encodes CDR1 SGHRS and CDR2 YFSETQ. J gave up 5 bases and V 0 bases, and 8 bases lay outside the gene matches. The CDR3 consists of 16 residues. The CDR3 here is CASSLDSGGAGDTQYF. The CDR3 DNA sequence: TGCGCCAGCAGCTTGGATTCCGGGGGGGCCGGAGATACGCAGTATTTT.